This is a list of T cell receptor beta chains from one sample in a study of T cell responses to AZD1222 COVID-19 vaccine. This table comes from immunoSEQ multiplex PCR, and its TCRdb copy is limited to in-frame clones, with some not included. Of around 140,000 clones listed, under 95% were seen once; the top ten hold about 7.5%. The material was peripheral blood, obtained 28 days after the second dose of the MenACWY control vaccine. All receptors come from an adult who received the MenACWY meningococcal vaccine as a control. The CDR3 runs from the conserved cysteine through the conserved F or W. D genes are given only for firm matches.

v_call d_call cdr3_aa
TRBV6-1 TRBD1 CASSEGGQGGKTQYF
TRBV19 . CASSIQGMNTEAFF
TRBV4-3 . CASSQDPRVTGELFF
TRBV12-3/TRBV12-4 . CASHSGNTIYF
TRBV2 . CASSEVRASTNEKLFF
TRBV11-2 . CASSSPGKGKYEQYF
TRBV24-1 TRBD1 CATSGLTGGFGDTQYF
TRBV6-5 . CASRDSGTYEQYF
TRBV14 . CASSQKPRPYEQYF
TRBV6-5 . CASSLVEKETQYF
TRBV27 . CASSPFGGAAAEAFF
TRBV6-5 . CASSIQGYEQYF
TRBV18 . CASSPFGDAGELFF
TRBV7-3 TRBD2 CASSLSGGKTGELFF
TRBV7-2 . CASSPGRTHEQYF
TRBV27 TRBD2 CASSPVAGGYYNEQFF
TRBV7-3 TRBD1 CASSSAGTGNSPLHF
TRBV3-1/TRBV3-2 . CASSQERTGAREKLFF
TRBV19 TRBD1 CASSIRQGGVEKLFF
TRBV27 TRBD1 CASRRTGRGNTIYF
TRBV28 . CASSSLGTSNEKLFF
TRBV7-9 . CASSPRRGGTDTQYF
TRBV12-5 TRBD1 CASARPGQRVALKQFF
TRBV29-1 TRBD2 CSVYASGSSQYEQYF
TRBV5-1 TRBD2 CASSPEREGLETQYF
TRBV7-9 . CASSLSGSDEQFF
TRBV18 . CASSPRGAYNGELFF
TRBV3-1/TRBV3-2 . CASASRVNEQFF
TRBV18 . CASSPPHRETQYF
TRBV6-5 . CASRVWYSGNTIYF
TRBV11-2 . CASRSWDNSYEQYF
TRBV28 . CASSVTGTLNTEAFF
TRBV9 . CASSATGSSSGNTIYF
TRBV5-6 . CASSPVGRQETQYF
TRBV6-1 . CASSEGRTKTFSGNTIYF